This TCR beta chain was obtained from a study of cytomegalovirus exposure and HLA in healthy donors. Notes on the study in general: Generally TCR sequences proved uncommon, though certain public TCRs appeared in numerous donors.

In regard to this clone: Antigen unknown.

Donors were drawn from the 120-subject validation cohort, separate from the roughly 610-subject first cohort. V lost 5 bases to trimming and J lost 2 bases, with 15 bases between them. This CDR3 spans 15 amino acids. The germline V gene has CDR1 SGHVS and CDR2 FNYEAQ. Libraries were prepared by immunoSEQ multiplex PCR; TCRdb keeps only in-frame clonotypes and omits some of them. The sample has about 60,000 clones, 95% seen once. The material sequenced was PBMCs. V is TRBV7-6 and J is TRBJ1-2, with D possibly being TRBD1 (5 bases). The clonotype was recovered from a young woman in good health and CMV-seropositive. CDR3 loop: CASSPGVRANYGYTF. CDR3 DNA sequence: TGTGCCAGCAGCCCGGGGGTCAGGGCGAACTATGGCTACACCTTC.